This TCR beta chain was captured by sequencing in a study of graft-versus-host responses after intestinal transplantation. Assay used: immunoSEQ multiplex PCR; TCRdb lists only in-frame clones, some missing. The repertoire holds 39,000 or so clones, with approximately 93% as singletons. General study findings and limits: After transplant, early declines in HvG clones were associated with peak levels of circulating GvH clones. GvH clones surfaced in recipient marrow, some emerging earlier in ileum or blood.

The CDR3 extends over 15 amino acids. J gave up 3 bases and V 0 bases, and 2 bases lay outside the gene matches. CDR1 is SGHRS, CDR2 YFSETQ, per germline. Comments on this clone: The antigen is unknown.

This TCR was recovered from a human donor who was the organ donor for an intestinal transplant. The V gene is TRBV5-1, the J gene TRBJ2-3; 9 nucleotides match TRBD1. This sample comprised unstimulated CD8+ T cells sorted from spleen or lymph node cells, obtained before transplant. The CDR3 region is CASSLAGQGTDTQYF. The CDR3 region has the DNA TGCGCCAGCAGCTTGGCGGGACAGGGTACAGATACGCAGTATTTT.